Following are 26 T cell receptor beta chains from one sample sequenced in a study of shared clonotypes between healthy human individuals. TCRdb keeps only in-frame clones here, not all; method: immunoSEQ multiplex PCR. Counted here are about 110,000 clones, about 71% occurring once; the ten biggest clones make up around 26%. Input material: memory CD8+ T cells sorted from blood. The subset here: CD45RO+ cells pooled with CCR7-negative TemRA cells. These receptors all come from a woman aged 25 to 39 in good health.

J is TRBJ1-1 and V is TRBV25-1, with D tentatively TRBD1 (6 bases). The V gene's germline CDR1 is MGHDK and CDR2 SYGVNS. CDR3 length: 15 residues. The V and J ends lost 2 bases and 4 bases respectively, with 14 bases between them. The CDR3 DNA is TGTGCCAGCAGTGAACCAAACAGGGTGGGCACTGAAGCTTTCTTT. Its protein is CASSEPNRVGTEAFF.

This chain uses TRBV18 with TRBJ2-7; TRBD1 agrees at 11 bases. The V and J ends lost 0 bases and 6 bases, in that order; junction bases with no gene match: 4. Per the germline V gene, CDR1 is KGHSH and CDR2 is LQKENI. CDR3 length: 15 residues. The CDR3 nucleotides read TGTGCCAGCTCACCACCGGGACAGGGGGTTCGCGAGCAGTACTTC. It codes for CASSPPGQGVREQYF.

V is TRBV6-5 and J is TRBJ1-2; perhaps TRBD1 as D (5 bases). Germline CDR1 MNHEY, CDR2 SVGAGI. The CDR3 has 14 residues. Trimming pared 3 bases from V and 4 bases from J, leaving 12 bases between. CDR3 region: CASSYSGTVYGYTF. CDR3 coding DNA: TGTGCCAGCAGTTATTCCGGGACGGTCTATGGCTACACCTTC.

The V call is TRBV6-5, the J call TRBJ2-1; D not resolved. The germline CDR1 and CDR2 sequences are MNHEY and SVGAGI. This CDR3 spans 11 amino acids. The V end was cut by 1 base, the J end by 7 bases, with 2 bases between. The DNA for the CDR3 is TGTGCCAGCAGTTACTTAAATGAGCAGTTCTTC. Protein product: CASSYLNEQFF.

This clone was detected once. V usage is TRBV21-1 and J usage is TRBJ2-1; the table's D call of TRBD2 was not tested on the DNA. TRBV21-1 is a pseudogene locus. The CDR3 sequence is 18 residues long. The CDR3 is CASSKGPYGLPGGDEQFF. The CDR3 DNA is TGTGCCAGCAGCAAAGGCCCTTATGGACTCCCTGGAGGCGATGAGCAGTTCTTC.

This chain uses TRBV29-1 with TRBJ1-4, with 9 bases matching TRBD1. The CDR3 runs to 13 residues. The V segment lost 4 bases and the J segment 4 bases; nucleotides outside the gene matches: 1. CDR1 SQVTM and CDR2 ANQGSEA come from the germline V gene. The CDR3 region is CSVGTGDNEKLFF. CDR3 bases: TGCAGCGTTGGGACAGGGGATAATGAAAAACTGTTTTTT.

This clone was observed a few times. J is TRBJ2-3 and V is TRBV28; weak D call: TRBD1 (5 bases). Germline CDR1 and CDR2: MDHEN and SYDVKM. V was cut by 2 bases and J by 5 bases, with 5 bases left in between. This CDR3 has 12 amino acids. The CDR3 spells CASSLTGDTQYF. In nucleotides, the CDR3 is TGTGCCAGCAGTTTAACAGGAGATACGCAGTATTTT.

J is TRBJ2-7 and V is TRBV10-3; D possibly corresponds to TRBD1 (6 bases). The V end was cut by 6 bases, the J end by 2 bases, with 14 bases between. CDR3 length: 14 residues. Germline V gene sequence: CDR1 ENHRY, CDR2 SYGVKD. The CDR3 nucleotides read TGTGCCATCAGGGAAACGGGACACACCTACGAGCAGTACTTC. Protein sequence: CAIRETGHTYEQYF.

In DNA, the CDR3 is TGTGCCAGCAGCTTAGGAGCGCGGAATGAAAAACTGTTTTTT. Its protein is CASSLGARNEKLFF. V and J are TRBV5-4 and TRBJ1-4, with D unresolved. V dropped 2 bases and J dropped 5 bases, with 10 bases sitting between them. The CDR3 is 14 amino acids. CDR1 and CDR2 (germline): SGHNT, YYREEE (reference sequence).

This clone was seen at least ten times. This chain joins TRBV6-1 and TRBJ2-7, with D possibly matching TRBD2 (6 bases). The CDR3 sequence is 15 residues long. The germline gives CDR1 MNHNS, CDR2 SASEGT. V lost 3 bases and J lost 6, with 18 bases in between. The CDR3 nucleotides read TGTGCCAGCAGTGACTCGTCGGGAGCTTCGTCCGAGCAGTACTTC. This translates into CASSDSSGASSEQYF.

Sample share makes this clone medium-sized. The CDR3 DNA is TGTGCCAGCAGCCCCCGTGGGGATTCTAACTATGGCTACACCTTC. It yields the protein CASSPRGDSNYGYTF. The chain joins TRBV16 to TRBJ1-2; D gene ambiguous. The CDR3 runs 15 residues. Germline V CDR1 and CDR2: KGHSY, FQNENV. The V and J ends lost 4 bases and 0 bases respectively, with 12 bases between them.

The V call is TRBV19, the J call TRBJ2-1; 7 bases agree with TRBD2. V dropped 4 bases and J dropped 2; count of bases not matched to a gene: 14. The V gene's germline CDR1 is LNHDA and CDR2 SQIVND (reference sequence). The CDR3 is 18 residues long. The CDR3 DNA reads TGTGCCAGTAGTAAGAGTAGACGCGGGAGTGTTACCTACAATGAGCAGTTCTTC. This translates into CASSKSRRGSVTYNEQFF.

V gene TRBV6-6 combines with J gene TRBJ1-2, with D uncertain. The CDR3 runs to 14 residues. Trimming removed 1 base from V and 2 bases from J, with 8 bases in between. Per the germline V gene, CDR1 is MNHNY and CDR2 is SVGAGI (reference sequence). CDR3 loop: CASSYWTGNYGYTF. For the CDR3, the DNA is TGTGCCAGCAGTTACTGGACGGGAAACTATGGCTACACCTTC.

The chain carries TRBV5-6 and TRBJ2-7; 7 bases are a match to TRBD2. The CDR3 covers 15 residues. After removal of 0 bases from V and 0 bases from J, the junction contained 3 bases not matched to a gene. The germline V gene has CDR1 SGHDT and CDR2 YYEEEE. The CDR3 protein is CASSLVGGSSYEQYF. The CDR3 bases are TGTGCCAGCAGCTTGGTGGGGGGGAGCTCCTACGAGCAGTACTTC.

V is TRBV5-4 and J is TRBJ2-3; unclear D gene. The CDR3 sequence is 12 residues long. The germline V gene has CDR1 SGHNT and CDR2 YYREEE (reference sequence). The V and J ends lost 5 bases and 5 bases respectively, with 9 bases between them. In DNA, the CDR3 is TGTGCCAGCAGTGTTTCGTTAGATACGCAGTATTTT. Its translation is CASSVSLDTQYF.

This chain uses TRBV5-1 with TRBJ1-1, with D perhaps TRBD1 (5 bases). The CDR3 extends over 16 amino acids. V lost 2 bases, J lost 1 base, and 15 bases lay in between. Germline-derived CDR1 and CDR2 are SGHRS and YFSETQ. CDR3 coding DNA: TGCGCCAGCAGCTTCAACCCGACAGATAAGAACACTGAAGCTTTCTTT. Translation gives CASSFNPTDKNTEAFF.

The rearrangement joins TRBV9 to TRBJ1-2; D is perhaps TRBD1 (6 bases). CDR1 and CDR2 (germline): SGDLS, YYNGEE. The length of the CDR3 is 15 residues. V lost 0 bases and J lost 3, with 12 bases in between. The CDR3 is CASSVDPAGDYGYTF. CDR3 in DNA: TGTGCCAGCAGCGTAGATCCGGCAGGGGACTATGGCTACACCTTC.

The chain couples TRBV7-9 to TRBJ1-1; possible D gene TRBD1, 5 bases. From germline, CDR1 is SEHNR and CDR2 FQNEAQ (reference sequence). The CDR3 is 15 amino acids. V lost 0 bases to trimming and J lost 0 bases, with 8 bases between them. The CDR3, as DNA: TGTGCCAGCAGCTTAGCCGGGGCGCTGAACACTGAAGCTTTCTTT. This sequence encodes CASSLAGALNTEAFF.

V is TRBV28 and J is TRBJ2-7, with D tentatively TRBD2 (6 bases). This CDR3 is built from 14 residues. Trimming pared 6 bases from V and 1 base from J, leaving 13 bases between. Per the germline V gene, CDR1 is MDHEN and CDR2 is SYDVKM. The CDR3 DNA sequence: TGTGCCAGCAGGCCGGGACTGGAGTCCTACGAGCAGTACTTC. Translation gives CASRPGLESYEQYF.

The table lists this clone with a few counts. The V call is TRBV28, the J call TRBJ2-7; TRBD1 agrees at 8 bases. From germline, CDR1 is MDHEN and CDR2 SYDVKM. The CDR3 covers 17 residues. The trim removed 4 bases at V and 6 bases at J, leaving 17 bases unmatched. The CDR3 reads CASSSTLSDRGPGEQYF. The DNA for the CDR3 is TGTGCCAGCAGTTCCACTCTTTCTGACAGGGGTCCCGGCGAGCAGTACTTC.

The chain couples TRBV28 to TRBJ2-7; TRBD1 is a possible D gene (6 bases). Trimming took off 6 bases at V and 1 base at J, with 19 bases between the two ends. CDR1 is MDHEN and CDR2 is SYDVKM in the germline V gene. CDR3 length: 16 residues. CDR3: CASRSLEAGESYEQYF. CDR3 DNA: TGTGCCAGCAGATCCCTTGAAGCAGGGGAGTCCTACGAGCAGTACTTC.

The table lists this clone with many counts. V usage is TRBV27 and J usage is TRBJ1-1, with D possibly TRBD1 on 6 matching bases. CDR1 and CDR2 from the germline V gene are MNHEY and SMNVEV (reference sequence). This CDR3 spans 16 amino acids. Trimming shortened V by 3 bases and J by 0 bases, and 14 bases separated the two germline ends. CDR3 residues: CASSFERGGLNTEAFF. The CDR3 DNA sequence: TGTGCCAGCAGTTTTGAAAGAGGGGGATTGAACACTGAAGCTTTCTTT.

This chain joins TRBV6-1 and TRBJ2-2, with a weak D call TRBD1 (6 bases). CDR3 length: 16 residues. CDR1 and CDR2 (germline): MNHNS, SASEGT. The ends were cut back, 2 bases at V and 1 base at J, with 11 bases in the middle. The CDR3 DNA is TGTGCCAGCAGTGAAAGACAGGTGATGAACACCGGGGAGCTGTTTTTT. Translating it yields CASSERQVMNTGELFF.

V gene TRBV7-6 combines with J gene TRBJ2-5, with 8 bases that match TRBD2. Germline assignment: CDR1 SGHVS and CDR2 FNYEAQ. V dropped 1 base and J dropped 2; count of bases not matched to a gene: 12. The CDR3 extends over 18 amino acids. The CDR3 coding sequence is TGTGCCAGCAGCTTAGGGCTAGCGGGCTATTTTATACAAGAGACCCAGTACTTC. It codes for CASSLGLAGYFIQETQYF.

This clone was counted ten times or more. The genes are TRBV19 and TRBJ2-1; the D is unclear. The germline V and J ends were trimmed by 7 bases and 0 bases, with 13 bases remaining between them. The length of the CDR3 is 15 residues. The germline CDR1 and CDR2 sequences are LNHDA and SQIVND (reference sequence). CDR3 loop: CASKVGFSSYNEQFF. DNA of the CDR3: TGTGCCAGTAAAGTCGGTTTCAGCTCCTACAATGAGCAGTTCTTC. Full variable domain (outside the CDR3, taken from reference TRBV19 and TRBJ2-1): DGGITQSPKYLFRKEGQNVTLSCEQNLNHDAMYWYRQDPGQGLRLIYYSQIVNDFQKGDIAEGYSVSREKKESFPLTVTSAQKNPTAFYLCASKVGFSSYNEQFFGPGTRLTVL.

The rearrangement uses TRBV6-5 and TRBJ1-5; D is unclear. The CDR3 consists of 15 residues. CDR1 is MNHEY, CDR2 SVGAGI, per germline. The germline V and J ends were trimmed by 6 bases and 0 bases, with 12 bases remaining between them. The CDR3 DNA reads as TGTGCCAGCAGCAGAACAGCATATAGCAATCAGCCCCAGCATTTT. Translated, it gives CASSRTAYSNQPQHF.